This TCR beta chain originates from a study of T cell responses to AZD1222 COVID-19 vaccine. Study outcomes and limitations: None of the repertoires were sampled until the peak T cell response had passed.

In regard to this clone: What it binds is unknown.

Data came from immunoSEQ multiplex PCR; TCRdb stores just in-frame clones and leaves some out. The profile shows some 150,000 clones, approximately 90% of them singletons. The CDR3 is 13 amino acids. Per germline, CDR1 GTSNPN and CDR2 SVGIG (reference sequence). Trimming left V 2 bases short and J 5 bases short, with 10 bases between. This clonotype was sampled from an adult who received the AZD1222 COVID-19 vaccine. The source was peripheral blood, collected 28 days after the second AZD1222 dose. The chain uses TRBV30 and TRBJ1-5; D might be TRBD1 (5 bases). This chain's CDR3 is CAWSSGGDQPQHF. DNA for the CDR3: TGTGCCTGGAGTTCGGGGGGGGATCAGCCCCAGCATTTT.